These 18 T cell receptor beta chains came from one sample sequenced in a study of CD8+ T cells in alopecia areata. Extraction of RNA preceded its reverse transcription into cDNA, which served as the sequencing template. Profiled with immunoSEQ multiplex PCR; TCRdb holds only in-frame clones, not every one. The table lists over 110,000 clones, about 47% of them singletons. The sequences come from CD4+ T cells sorted from blood, collected at week 0. The receptors were sampled from a human donor with alopecia areata.

V gene TRBV7-9 combines with J gene TRBJ1-2; D ambiguous. Germline V gene sequence: CDR1 SEHNR, CDR2 FQNEAQ (reference sequence). The CDR3 is 15 amino acids. V lost 4 bases and J lost 8, with 20 bases in between. In DNA form, the CDR3 reads TGTGCCAGCAGCTCCGCCGGACGGATAACTATCGGCTACACCTTC. Amino acids: CASSSAGRITIGYTF.

The rearrangement joins TRBV20-1 to TRBJ2-5; D gene ambiguous. In germline, CDR1 is DFQATT, CDR2 SNEGSKA (reference sequence). This CDR3 is built from 11 residues. V lost 0 bases and J 5 bases, leaving 4 bases between the germline ends. CDR3 sequence reads: CSARDGETQYF. Written as DNA, the CDR3 is TGCAGTGCTAGAGACGGGGAGACCCAGTACTTC.

This clone has a handful of counts. The rearrangement uses TRBV7-2 and TRBJ2-1; D is perhaps TRBD1 or TRBD2 (5 bases each). The germline CDR1 and CDR2 sequences are SGHTA and FQGNSA. The CDR3 is 13 residues long. V lost 5 bases and J 9 bases, leaving 14 bases between the germline ends. Here the CDR3 reads CASSTRRDLEQFF. In DNA form, the CDR3 reads TGTGCCAGCAGCACACGAAGGGACCTTGAGCAGTTCTTC.

The chain recombines TRBV30 with TRBJ1-6; possibly TRBD1 for D (6 bases). Trimming took off 4 bases at V and 7 bases at J, with 14 bases between the two ends. The length of the CDR3 is 14 residues. From germline, CDR1 is GTSNPN and CDR2 SVGIG (reference sequence). The CDR3 nucleotides are TGTGCCTGGAATGGAGACAGGAGAAATTCACCCCTCCACTTT. Its translation is CAWNGDRRNSPLHF.

This chain connects TRBV27 to TRBJ2-7; the D gene could be TRBD1 or TRBD2 (6 bases each). V gave up 5 bases and J gave up 6 bases, with 17 bases separating them. This CDR3 has 14 residues. Germline V gene data show CDR1 as MNHEY and CDR2 as SMNVEV (reference sequence). The CDR3 nucleotides are TGTGCCAGCAGTCCCGGTTGGGGGGCGGGCGAGCAGTACTTC. It encodes CASSPGWGAGEQYF.

The sample holds one count of this clone. The V gene is TRBV7-3, the J gene TRBJ2-7; perhaps TRBD1 as D (6 bases). Deletions cut 1 base from V and 7 bases from J, with 11 bases between. The CDR3 is made up of 13 amino acids. Germline-derived CDR1 and CDR2 are SGHTA and FQGTGA. DNA for the CDR3: TGTGCCAGCAGCTTAATTTTAGGGACAGAGCAGTACTTC. Translated, it gives CASSLILGTEQYF.

V is TRBV9 and J is TRBJ2-1, with 9 positions matching TRBD2. In germline, CDR1 is SGDLS, CDR2 YYNGEE. CDR3 length: 15 residues. Trimming took 1 base from V and 6 from J; bases not matched to a gene: 5. Written as DNA, the CDR3 is TGTGCCAGCAGCGTATTTAGCGGGAGAGGCAATGAGCAGTTCTTC. Residues: CASSVFSGRGNEQFF. Looking up the rest from reference TRBV9 and TRBJ2-1 gives the full variable domain: DSGVTQTPKHLITATGQRVTLRCSPRSGDLSVYWYQQSLDQGLQFLIQYYNGEERAKGNILERFSAQQFPDLHSELNLSSLELGDSALYFCASSVFSGRGNEQFFGPGTRLTVL.

This clone appeared once. This rearrangement joins TRBV27 to TRBJ2-3, with D perhaps assigned TRBD1 or TRBD2 (5 bases each). Trimming pared 3 bases from V and 6 bases from J, leaving 10 bases between. The germline V gene has CDR1 MNHEY and CDR2 SMNVEV (reference sequence). The CDR3 is 13 amino acids. CDR3 sequence reads: CASSFGWGDTQYF. The CDR3, as DNA: TGTGCCAGCAGTTTCGGTTGGGGGGATACGCAGTATTTT.

This clone was detected many times. This rearrangement joins TRBV5-4 to TRBJ2-3, with TRBD2 matching over 11 bases. CDR1 and CDR2 (germline): SGHNT, YYREEE (reference sequence). The CDR3 covers 16 residues. With 0 bases clipped from V and 3 bases from J, the junction kept 3 bases outside the gene matches. The CDR3 DNA follows: TGTGCCAGCAGCTTGGTAGCGGGAGGGCTTACAGATACGCAGTATTTT. Amino acid sequence: CASSLVAGGLTDTQYF. Full variable domain (missing parts from reference TRBV5-4 and TRBJ2-3): ETGVTQSPTHLIKTRGQQVTLRCSSQSGHNTVSWYQQALGQGPQFIFQYYREEENGRGNFPPRFSGLQFPNYSSELNVNALELDDSALYLCASSLVAGGLTDTQYFGPGTRLTVL.

The CDR3 DNA sequence: TGTGCCTGGAGGGGAGGGACAGGAGGAAGCATTCAGTACTTC. Its protein is CAWRGGTGGSIQYF. This chain connects TRBV30 to TRBJ2-4; tentatively, D is TRBD1 (8 bases). The germline gives CDR1 GTSNPN, CDR2 SVGIG (reference sequence). The CDR3 runs 14 residues. Trimming cost V 3 bases and J 9 bases, with 18 bases left between them.

This chain uses TRBV29-1 with TRBJ1-5; possible D gene TRBD1, 5 bases. CDR3 length equals 12 residues. The germline CDR1 and CDR2 sequences are SQVTM and ANQGSEA. The V and J ends lost 4 bases and 4 bases respectively, with 8 bases between them. CDR3 in DNA: TGCAGCGTTGGACAGCCAAATCAGCCCCAGCATTTT. Translation gives CSVGQPNQPQHF.

The CDR3 sequence: CAISAQYEQYF. The CDR3 DNA reads TGTGCCATCAGTGCTCAGTACGAGCAGTACTTC. The chain couples TRBV10-3 to TRBJ2-7; D gene ambiguous. Per germline, CDR1 ENHRY and CDR2 SYGVKD. Trimming removed 4 bases at V and 4 bases at J, with 5 bases between. The CDR3 loop spans 11 amino acids.

The V gene is TRBV11-2, the J gene TRBJ2-5; 11 bases align to TRBD2. Germline-derived CDR1 and CDR2 are SGHAT and FQNNGV. The CDR3 is 16 residues long. Unmatched junction bases numbered 6, after V lost 1 base and J lost 5 bases. CDR3 amino acids: CASSLVAGGPGETQYF. CDR3 DNA: TGTGCCAGCAGCTTAGTAGCGGGAGGGCCGGGGGAGACCCAGTACTTC.

The rearrangement links TRBV30 to TRBJ2-1; TRBD1 aligns across 9 bases. Germline CDR1 and CDR2: GTSNPN and SVGIG (reference sequence). There are 14 residues in the CDR3. J gave up 6 bases and V 4 bases, and 7 bases lay outside the gene matches. The CDR3 reads CAWTQGAAFNEQFF. CDR3 nucleotides: TGTGCCTGGACACAGGGGGCAGCTTTCAATGAGCAGTTCTTC.

J is TRBJ1-5 and V is TRBV10-3, with TRBD1 matching over 8 bases. This CDR3 region has 14 residues. V lost 6 bases, J lost 2 bases, and 3 bases stayed unmatched. The germline V gene encodes CDR1 ENHRY and CDR2 SYGVKD. The CDR3 DNA reads as TGTGCCATCAGGGGGGGACAGGGCAATCAGCCCCAGCATTTT. Encoded protein: CAIRGGQGNQPQHF.

The chain joins TRBV2 to TRBJ2-5; D ambiguous. Per the germline V gene, CDR1 is SNHLY and CDR2 is FYNNEI. The CDR3 is 11 residues long. Trimming cost V 4 bases and J 4 bases, with 4 bases left between them. Here the CDR3 reads CASSVRETQYF. The CDR3 nucleotides read TGTGCCAGCAGTGTCCGAGAGACCCAGTACTTC. Full variable domain (remainder filled in from reference TRBV2 and TRBJ2-5): EPEVTQTPSHQVTQMGQEVILRCVPISNHLYFYWYRQILGQKVEFLVSFYNNEISEKSEIFDDQFSVERPDGSNFTLKIRSTKLEDSAMYFCASSVRETQYFGPGTRLLVL.

V is TRBV6-1 and J is TRBJ1-4; possible D gene TRBD1, 5 bases. Trimming took off 6 bases at V and 5 bases at J, with 16 bases between the two ends. Germline CDR1 and CDR2: MNHNS and SASEGT. The CDR3 covers 15 residues. CDR3 nucleotide sequence: TGTGCCAGCAGCCAGATGTGGGGCCAGAATGAAAAACTGTTTTTT. Translation: CASSQMWGQNEKLFF.

V gene TRBV11-2 combines with J gene TRBJ2-7, with unresolved D. The CDR3 is made up of 11 amino acids. V was clipped by 5 bases and J by 2 bases, with 4 bases between them. Germline lookup yields CDR1 SGHAT and CDR2 FQNNGV. The CDR3 sequence: CASSVAYEQYF. Here the CDR3 DNA reads TGTGCCAGCAGCGTAGCCTACGAGCAGTACTTC.